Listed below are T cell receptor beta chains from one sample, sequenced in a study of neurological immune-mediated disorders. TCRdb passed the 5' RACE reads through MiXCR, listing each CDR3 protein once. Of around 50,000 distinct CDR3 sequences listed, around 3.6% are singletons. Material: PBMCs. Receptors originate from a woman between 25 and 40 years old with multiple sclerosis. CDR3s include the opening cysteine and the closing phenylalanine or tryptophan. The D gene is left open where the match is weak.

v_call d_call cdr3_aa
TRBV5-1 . CASSLTGTNEKLFF
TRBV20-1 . CSASPDAAQPQNF
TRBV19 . CASSSAGATKGPLHF
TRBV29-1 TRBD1 CSVGQGGVYGYTF
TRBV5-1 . CASSLGGRDNEQFF
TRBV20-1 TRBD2 CSGLRGGLAHSSYEQYF
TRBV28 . CASRPGTVKGGYTF
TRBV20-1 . CSARGAGAGRGRIRAFF
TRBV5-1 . CASSFGPSGELFF
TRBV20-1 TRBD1 CSARPRTGVDTQHF
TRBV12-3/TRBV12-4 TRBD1 CASSPHGTGDNGYTF
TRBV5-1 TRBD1 CASRVDRGNYGYTF
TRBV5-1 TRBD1 CASSLGAGGLNTEAFF
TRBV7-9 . CASSLGSTNEKLFF
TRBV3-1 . CASSRGQDYSPLNF